This T cell receptor (beta chain) is from a study of blood T cell repertoires in COVID-19. Sequencing was performed with immunoSEQ multiplex PCR; in TCRdb, only in-frame clones are kept and a portion is missing. Of around 100,000 clones listed, 70% to 90% are singletons. The CDR3 is 17 residues long. The germline V gene has CDR1 SEHNR and CDR2 FQNEAQ (reference sequence). With 5 bases clipped from V and 7 bases from J, the junction kept 16 bases outside the gene matches. The rearrangement links TRBV7-9 to TRBJ1-4; the match to TRBD1 covers 7 bases. The source of this sequence is a man aged 50 to 59 with COVID-19, enrolled during active disease. Sequences were obtained from peripheral blood. The CDR3 nucleotides read TGTGCCAGCAGCGGTAGGAAAACGACAGGGAGCAGTGAAAAACTGTTTTTT. Residues: CASSGRKTTGSSEKLFF.